This is a list of T cell receptor beta chains from one sample in a study of glioma-infiltrating T cells. MiXCR, run by TCRdb on the multiplex PCR reads, gives a single entry per CDR3 protein. Among some 130,000 distinct CDR3 sequences listed, 20% to 25% were seen once. Sequenced sample: glioma tissue, nonneoplastic brain tissue, or PBMCs (not recorded which). The receptor source for this set is a human donor with low-grade glioma or glioblastoma, undergoing nonglioma brain surgery, or in good health (not recorded which). CDR3s include the opening cysteine and the closing phenylalanine or tryptophan. Fields, in order: CDR3 length, V gene, D gene, clone size, J gene, CDR3 DNA, CDR3 protein. D genes are given only for firm matches. Expanded clones are given a class, and other clones once, few, many or no size at all.

>11|TRBV29-1|-|-|TRBJ2-4
TGCAGCGTTGTCCGAGGGAACATTCAGTACTTC
CSVVRGNIQYF
>10|TRBV30|-|few|TRBJ1-1
TGTGCCTGGATTCACACTGAAGCTTTCTTT
CAWIHTEAFF
>15|TRBV12-3/TRBV12-4|-|-|TRBJ2-3
TGTGCCAGCACCCTAGCCCCGATTAGCACAGATACGCAGTGTTTT
CASTLAPISTDTQCF
>12|TRBV25-1|-|few|TRBJ1-1
TGTGCCAGCAACGCTGCCCGGGGGGGAGCTTTCTTT
CASNAARGGAFF
>12|TRBV19|-|-|TRBJ1-1
TGTGCCAGTAGTATCCCTACGACTGAAGCTTTCTTT
CASSIPTTEAFF
>15|TRBV24-1|TRBD1|-|TRBJ1-4
TGTGCCACCAGTGACCCGGACAGGGCCAGCGGAAAACTGTTTTTT
CATSDPDRASGKLFF
>18|TRBV12-5|-|-|TRBJ1-3
TGTGCTAGCGCCGCCGGGGGGAAAGGGAGGGGTTCTGGAAACACCATATATTTT
CASAAGGKGRGSGNTIYF
>14|TRBV20-1|-|few|TRBJ1-5
TGCAGTGCTAGAGAGGACTTCGGGGGTCAGCCCCAGCATTTT
CSAREDFGGQPQHF
>15|TRBV28|-|many|TRBJ2-5
TGTGCCAGCAGTTCCACGGGACGGAGCCAAGAGACCCAGTACTTC
CASSSTGRSQETQYF
>15|TRBV6-1|TRBD1|many|TRBJ1-2
TGTGCCAGCAGATCCCCTGACAGGGCTCAAGATGGCTACACCTTC
CASRSPDRAQDGYTF
>11|TRBV20-1|-|few|TRBJ1-2
TGCAGTGCTAGAGTTGGGGTTGGCTACACCTTC
CSARVGVGYTF
>15|TRBV7-2|-|-|TRBJ2-3
TGTGCCAGCAGCTTAGACGGGACTGGCACAGATACGCAGTATTTT
CASSLDGTGTDTQYF
>14|TRBV20-1|-|many|TRBJ2-5
TGCAGTGCGCCCGCCTCAGGGTTCCAAGAGACCCAGTACTTC
CSAPASGFQETQYF
>15|TRBV6-5|-|few|TRBJ2-3
TGTGCCAGCAACCGGCAGGGGCCCAGCACAGATACGCAGTATTTT
CASNRQGPSTDTQYF
>12|TRBV6-2/TRBV6-3|-|few|TRBJ2-5
TGTGCCAGCAGCGACCCCCGAGGGACCCAGTACTTC
CASSDPRGTQYF
>15|TRBV7-2|-|-|TRBJ1-5
TGTGCCAGCAGCTCCTCCAGGACCGGTGATCAGCCCCAGCATTTT
CASSSSRTGDQPQHF
>15|TRBV14|-|few|TRBJ2-3
TGTGCCAGCAGCCACTCTACCAGGTGGACAGATACGCAGTATTTT
CASSHSTRWTDTQYF
>13|TRBV20-1|-|many|TRBJ1-1
TGCAGTGCTATCACGGGGGTAGTAACTGAAGCTTTCTTT
CSAITGVVTEAFF
>14|TRBV6-6|TRBD1|-|TRBJ1-6
TGTGCCAGCAGTTATGACAGGGCTAATTCACCCCTCCACTTT
CASSYDRANSPLHF
>16|TRBV24-1|-|-|TRBJ1-5
TGTGCCACCAGCCCGACAGTCTACTATAGCAATCAGCCCCAGCATTTT
CATSPTVYYSNQPQHF
>17|TRBV4-1|TRBD2|few|TRBJ2-3
TGCGCCAGCAGCCAAGATAGCCTAGCGGGGAGCACAGATACGCAGTATTTT
CASSQDSLAGSTDTQYF
>15|TRBV28|TRBD2|many|TRBJ2-5
TGTGCCAGCAGACGGGGACTAGCGGGGGAAGAGACCCAGTACTTC
CASRRGLAGEETQYF
>16|TRBV12-3/TRBV12-4|-|-|TRBJ2-1
TGTGCCAGCAGTTTAGGGGAAATGAGCTCCTACAATGAGCAGTTCTTC
CASSLGEMSSYNEQFF
>15|TRBV20-1|TRBD1|-|TRBJ1-5
TGCAGTGCATCGACAGGGGATACTGGCAATCAGCCCCAGCATTTT
CSASTGDTGNQPQHF
>16|TRBV24-1|TRBD1|few|TRBJ2-3
TGTGCCACCAGTGATTATGACAGGGGGGCGACAGATACGCAGTATTTT
CATSDYDRGATDTQYF
>16|TRBV6-1|TRBD1|many|TRBJ2-1
TGTGCCAGCAGCTATACCGGGACAGCCTCCTACAATGAGCAGTTCTTC
CASSYTGTASYNEQFF
>12|TRBV28|-|many|TRBJ2-5
TGTGCCAGCAGCCTACGGAGGAAGACCCAGTACTTC
CASSLRRKTQYF
>16|TRBV28|-|few|TRBJ1-6
TGTGCCAGCAGCCCAGTATGGGGCGGGGGTAATTCACCCCTCCACTTT
CASSPVWGGGNSPLHF
>16|TRBV7-2|-|-|TRBJ2-2
TGTGCCAGCAGCGTTACTAGCCGGGTGAACACCGGGGAGCTGTTTTTT
CASSVTSRVNTGELFF
>16|TRBV11-2|-|few|TRBJ2-3
TGTGCCAGCAGCTTAGCGTCGGGCTACTCCACAGATACGCAGTATTTT
CASSLASGYSTDTQYF
>15|TRBV20-1|-|-|TRBJ2-1
TGCAGTGCTAGAGATCCAGGGATATTTAAAAATGAGCAGTTCTTC
CSARDPGIFKNEQFF
>16|TRBV7-8|-|once|TRBJ1-6
TGTGCCAGCAGCTTAGCCCAGCACTCCTATAATTCACCCCTCCACTTT
CASSLAQHSYNSPLHF
>15|TRBV12-3/TRBV12-4|-|-|TRBJ1-1
TGTGCCAGCAGTCCAAGGGGGGAGAGTAACACTGAAGCTTTCTTT
CASSPRGESNTEAFF
>14|TRBV14|-|-|TRBJ1-1
TGTGCCAGCAGCCGATCGACCAGAAACACTGAAGCTTTCTTT
CASSRSTRNTEAFF
>18|TRBV6-1|-|-|TRBJ1-2
TGTGCCAGCAGTTCCCCACCTGCGTTCCCGAACTCCTTCTATGGCTACACCTTC
CASSSPPAFPNSFYGYTF
>16|TRBV7-9|TRBD1|-|TRBJ1-1
TGTGCCAGCAGGAGTCCAAATTACAGGGGGAACACTGAAGCTTTCTTT
CASRSPNYRGNTEAFF
>15|TRBV28|-|-|TRBJ1-1
TGTGCCAGCAGTTTATATGCAGGGGCGAACACTGAAGCTTTCTTT
CASSLYAGANTEAFF
>13|TRBV20-1|-|many|TRBJ1-4
TGCAGTGCACAGGGATCCACTAATGAAAAACTGTTTTTT
CSAQGSTNEKLFF
>14|TRBV7-8|-|many|TRBJ2-1
TGTGCCAGCAGGCCTGACAGCTCCTACAATGAGCAGTTCTTC
CASRPDSSYNEQFF
>15|TRBV3-1|-|few|TRBJ2-1
TGTGCCAGCAGCCCCTTCCGAGGACGGGCGAATGAGCAGTTCTTC
CASSPFRGRANEQFF
>16|TRBV3-1|-|-|TRBJ2-1
TGTGCCAGCCCATTCCCCGGGACACGAAAGTACAATGAGCAGTTCTTC
CASPFPGTRKYNEQFF
>13|TRBV30|TRBD1|-|TRBJ1-2
TGTGCCTGGAGTAAACGGGACAGGGATGGCTACACCTTC
CAWSKRDRDGYTF
>14|TRBV29-1|TRBD1|-|TRBJ1-1
TGCAGCGTCGCTGGGACAGCCGAGAACACTGAAGCTTTCTTT
CSVAGTAENTEAFF
>17|TRBV4-1|-|-|TRBJ1-5
TGCGCCAGCAGCCAAGTGGCCTACGAGTATAGCAATCAGCCCCAGCATTTT
CASSQVAYEYSNQPQHF
>15|TRBV7-3|TRBD2|few|TRBJ2-5
TGTGCCAGCAGCTTACGACTAGCGGGGATGGAGACCCAGTACTTC
CASSLRLAGMETQYF
>15|TRBV27|-|few|TRBJ1-3
TGTGCCAGCAGTTTGTCTCGGCGGTCTGGAAACACCATATATTTT
CASSLSRRSGNTIYF
>18|TRBV6-6|TRBD1|-|TRBJ1-1
TGTGCCAGCAGTTACTCGAAAAGGGGGCGAGTTCGGAACACTGAAGCTTTCTTT
CASSYSKRGRVRNTEAFF
>15|TRBV28|-|many|TRBJ2-1
TGTGCCACCCTCAAACCAGGGAGATCCTACAATGAGCAGTTCTTC
CATLKPGRSYNEQFF
>16|TRBV7-7|TRBD2|many|TRBJ2-1
TGTGCCAGCAGCTTATCGTCCAGCGGGGCCTACAATGAGCAGTTCTTC
CASSLSSSGAYNEQFF
>16|TRBV24-1|TRBD2|-|TRBJ2-3
TGTGCCACCAGTGATCCCGGACTAGCGGTCACAGATACGCAGTATTTT
CATSDPGLAVTDTQYF
>15|TRBV24-1|TRBD2|-|TRBJ2-3
TGTGCCACCAGTGTAACTAGCGGATACACAGATACGCAGTATTTT
CATSVTSGYTDTQYF
>11|TRBV6-1|-|many|TRBJ2-1
TGTGCCAGCAGTGGTTTGAGGGAACAGTTCTTC
CASSGLREQFF
>14|TRBV3-1|-|-|TRBJ1-2
TGTGCCAGCAGCCAATTCGACCCACCGGAAGGCTACACCTTC
CASSQFDPPEGYTF
>14|TRBV7-6|-|-|TRBJ1-2
TGTGCCAGCAGTTCAGAGGTCGCGGATTATGGCTACACCTTC
CASSSEVADYGYTF
>11|TRBV2|-|few|TRBJ1-1
TGTGCCAGGGACGGGAACACTGAAGCTTTCTTT
CARDGNTEAFF
>17|TRBV4-1|-|-|TRBJ1-5
TGCGCCAGCAGCCAAGATCCTACGACGGCTAGCAATCAGCCCCAGCATTTT
CASSQDPTTASNQPQHF
>15|TRBV2|TRBD2|-|TRBJ2-3
TGTGCCAGCAGGATGGGACTAGAGGGGACAGATACGCAGTATTTT
CASRMGLEGTDTQYF